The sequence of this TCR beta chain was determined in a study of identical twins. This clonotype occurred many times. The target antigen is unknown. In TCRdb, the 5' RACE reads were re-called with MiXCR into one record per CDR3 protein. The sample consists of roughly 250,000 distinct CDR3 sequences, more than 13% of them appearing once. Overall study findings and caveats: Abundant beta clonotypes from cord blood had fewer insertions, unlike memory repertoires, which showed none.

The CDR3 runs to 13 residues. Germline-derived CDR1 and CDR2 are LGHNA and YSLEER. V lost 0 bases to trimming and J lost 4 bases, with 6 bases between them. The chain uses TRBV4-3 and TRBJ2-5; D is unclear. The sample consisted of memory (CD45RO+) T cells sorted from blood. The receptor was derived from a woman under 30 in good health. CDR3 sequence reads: CASSQDEAETQYF. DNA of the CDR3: TGCGCCAGCAGCCAAGATGAAGCAGAGACCCAGTACTTC.